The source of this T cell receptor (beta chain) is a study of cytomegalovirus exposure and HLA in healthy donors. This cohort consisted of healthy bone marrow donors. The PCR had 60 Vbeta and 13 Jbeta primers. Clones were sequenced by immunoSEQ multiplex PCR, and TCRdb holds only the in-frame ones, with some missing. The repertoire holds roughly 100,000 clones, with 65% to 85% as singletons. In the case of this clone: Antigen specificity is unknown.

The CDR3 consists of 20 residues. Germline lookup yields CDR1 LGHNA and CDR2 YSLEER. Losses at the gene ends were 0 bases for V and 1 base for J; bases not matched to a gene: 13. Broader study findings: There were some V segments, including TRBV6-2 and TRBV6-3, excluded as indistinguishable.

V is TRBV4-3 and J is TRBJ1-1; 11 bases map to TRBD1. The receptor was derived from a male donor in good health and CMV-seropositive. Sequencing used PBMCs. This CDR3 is CASSQDLAPGQGVRNTEAFF. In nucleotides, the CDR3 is TGCGCCAGCAGCCAAGATCTGGCTCCGGGACAGGGGGTAAGGAACACTGAAGCTTTCTTT.